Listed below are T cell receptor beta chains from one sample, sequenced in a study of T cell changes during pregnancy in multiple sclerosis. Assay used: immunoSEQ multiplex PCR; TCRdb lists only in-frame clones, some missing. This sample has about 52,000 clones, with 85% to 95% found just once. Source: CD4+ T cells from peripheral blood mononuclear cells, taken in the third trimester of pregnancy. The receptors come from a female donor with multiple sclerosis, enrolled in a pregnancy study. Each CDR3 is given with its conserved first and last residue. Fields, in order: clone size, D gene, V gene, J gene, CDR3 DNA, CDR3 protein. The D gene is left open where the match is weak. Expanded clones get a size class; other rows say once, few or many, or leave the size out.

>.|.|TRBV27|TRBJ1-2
TGTGCCAGCAGTAACGAGGGAAACTATGGCTACACCTTC
CASSNEGNYGYTF
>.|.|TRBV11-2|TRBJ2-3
TGTGCCAGCAGCTTTACCAGCGGGACAGATACGCAGTATTTT
CASSFTSGTDTQYF
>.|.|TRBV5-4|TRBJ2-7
TGTGCCAGCAGCCCTGGTTTCAGGGATCGGCTATCGGACGAGCAGTACTTC
CASSPGFRDRLSDEQYF
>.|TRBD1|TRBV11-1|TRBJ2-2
TGTGCCAGCAGCTTGGGCCCGACAGGGATGGGTTCGGGGGAGCTGTTTTTT
CASSLGPTGMGSGELFF
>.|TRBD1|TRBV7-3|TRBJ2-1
TGTGCCAGCAGCCAAGGGGGCTTATCCTACAATGAGCAGTTCTTC
CASSQGGLSYNEQFF
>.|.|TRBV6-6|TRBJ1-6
TGTGCCAGCAGTTACGGGACCGGGACTTATAATTCACCCCTCCACTTT
CASSYGTGTYNSPLHF
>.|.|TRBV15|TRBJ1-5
TGTGCCACCAGCAGAGATGGGCAGGGGAACCAGCCCCAGCATTTT
CATSRDGQGNQPQHF
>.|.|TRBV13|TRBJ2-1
TGTGCCAGCAGCTTAGATGGCAGGGGATTGTTGAATGAGCAGTTCTTC
CASSLDGRGLLNEQFF
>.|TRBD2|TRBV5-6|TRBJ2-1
TGTGCCAGCAGCCTTAGCGGGGGGGCCCCCAATGAGCAGTTCTTC
CASSLSGGAPNEQFF
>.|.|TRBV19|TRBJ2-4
TGTGCCAGTAGTATCGAGGGAATAGCCAAAAACATTCAGTACTTC
CASSIEGIAKNIQYF
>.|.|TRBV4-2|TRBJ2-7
TGTGCCAGCAGCCAAGAAATGTCAGGGGACCCCTACGAGCAGTACTTC
CASSQEMSGDPYEQYF
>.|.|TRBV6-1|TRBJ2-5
TGTGCCAGCAGTGAAATCGGGGGTGTTGCGACCCAGTACTTC
CASSEIGGVATQYF
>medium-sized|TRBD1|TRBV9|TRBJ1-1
TGTGCCAGCGGGACAGGACCGAACACTGAAGCTTTCTTT
CASGTGPNTEAFF
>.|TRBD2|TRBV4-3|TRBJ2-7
TGCGCCAGCAGCCAAGAATTGGGGAGCGGGGGTTACGAGCAGTACTTC
CASSQELGSGGYEQYF
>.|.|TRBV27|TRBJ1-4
TGTGCCAGCAGTTTTGCCGGGGTGGGGAATGAAAAACTGTTTTTT
CASSFAGVGNEKLFF
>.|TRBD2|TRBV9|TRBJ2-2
TGTGCCAGCAAAAAACTAGCGGGGGGTGACACCGGGGAGCTGTTTTTT
CASKKLAGGDTGELFF
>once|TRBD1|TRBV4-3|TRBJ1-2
TGCGCCAGCAGCCAAGAGGGCAGGGGGGCCTATGGCTACACCTTC
CASSQEGRGAYGYTF
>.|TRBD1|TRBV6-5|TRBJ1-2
TGTGCCAGCAGTTACCAGAGGGGGCGTGGCTACACCTTC
CASSYQRGRGYTF
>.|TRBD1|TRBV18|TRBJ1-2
TGTGCCAGCTCACCCGGGACAGAGAACTATGGCTACACCTTC
CASSPGTENYGYTF
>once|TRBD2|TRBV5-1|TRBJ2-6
TGCGCCAGCATAGCGGGGGCTGGGGCCAACGTCCTGACTTTC
CASIAGAGANVLTF
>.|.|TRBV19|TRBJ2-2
TGTGCCAGTACCTCGACAGGGAGGCGCACCGGGGAGCTGTTTTTT
CASTSTGRRTGELFF
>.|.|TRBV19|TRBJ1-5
TGTGCCACCCTAGGGGGTTCGCATCAGCCCCAGCATTTT
CATLGGSHQPQHF
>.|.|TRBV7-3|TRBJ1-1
TGTGCCAGCAGCTTAAAGGGGCAACAGGTGAACACTGAAGCTTTCTTT
CASSLKGQQVNTEAFF
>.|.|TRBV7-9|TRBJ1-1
TGTGCCAGCAGCTTAGCGGGGGACAAAACTGAAGCTTTCTTT
CASSLAGDKTEAFF
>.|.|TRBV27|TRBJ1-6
TGTGCCAGCAGTCGAGGCGCGCCGAACTATAATTCACCCCTCCACTTT
CASSRGAPNYNSPLHF
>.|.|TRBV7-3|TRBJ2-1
TGTGCCAGCAGCTTAAATCGGGGGAACAATGAGCAGTTCTTC
CASSLNRGNNEQFF
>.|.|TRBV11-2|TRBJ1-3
TGTGCCAGCAGCCCCCGGGACACCATATATTTT
CASSPRDTIYF